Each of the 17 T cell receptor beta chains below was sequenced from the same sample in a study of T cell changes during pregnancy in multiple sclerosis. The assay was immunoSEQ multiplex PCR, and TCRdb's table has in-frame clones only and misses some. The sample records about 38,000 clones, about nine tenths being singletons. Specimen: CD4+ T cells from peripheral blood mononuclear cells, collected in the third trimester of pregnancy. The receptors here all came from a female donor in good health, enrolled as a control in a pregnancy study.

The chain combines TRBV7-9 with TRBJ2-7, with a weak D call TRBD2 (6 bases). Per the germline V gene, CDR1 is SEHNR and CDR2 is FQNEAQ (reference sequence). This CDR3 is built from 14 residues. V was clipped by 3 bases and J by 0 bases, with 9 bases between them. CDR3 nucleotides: TGTGCCAGCAGCTTCCGGGAGAGCTCCTACGAGCAGTACTTC. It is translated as CASSFRESSYEQYF. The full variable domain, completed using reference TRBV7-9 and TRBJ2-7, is DTGVSQNPRHKITKRGQNVTFRCDPISEHNRLYWYRQTLGQGPEFLTYFQNEAQLEKSRLLSDRFSAERPKGSFSTLEIQRTEQGDSAMYLCASSFRESSYEQYFGPGTRLTVT.

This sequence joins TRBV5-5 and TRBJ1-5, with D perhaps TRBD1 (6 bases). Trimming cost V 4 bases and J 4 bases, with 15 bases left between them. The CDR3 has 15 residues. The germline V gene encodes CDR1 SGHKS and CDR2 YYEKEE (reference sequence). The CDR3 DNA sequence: TGTGCCAGCAGCCCTATTGACAGGCAAAATCAGCCCCAGCATTTT. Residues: CASSPIDRQNQPQHF.

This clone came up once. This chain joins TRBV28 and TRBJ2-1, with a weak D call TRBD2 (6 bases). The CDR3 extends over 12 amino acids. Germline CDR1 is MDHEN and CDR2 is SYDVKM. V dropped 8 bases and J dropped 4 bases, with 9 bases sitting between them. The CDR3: CASAGGYNEQFF. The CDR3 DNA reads TGTGCCAGCGCCGGGGGATACAATGAGCAGTTCTTC.

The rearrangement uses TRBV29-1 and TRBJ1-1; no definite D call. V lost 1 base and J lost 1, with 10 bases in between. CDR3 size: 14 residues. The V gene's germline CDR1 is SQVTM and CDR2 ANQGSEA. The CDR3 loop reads CSVEGRLSNTEAFF. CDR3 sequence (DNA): TGCAGCGTTGAAGGTAGACTTTCGAACACTGAAGCTTTCTTT. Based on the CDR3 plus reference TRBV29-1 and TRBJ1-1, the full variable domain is SAVISQKPSRDICQRGTSLTIQCQVDSQVTMMFWYRQQPGQSLTLIATANQGSEATYESGFVIDKFPISRPNLTFSTLTVSNMSPEDSSIYLCSVEGRLSNTEAFFGQGTRLTVV.

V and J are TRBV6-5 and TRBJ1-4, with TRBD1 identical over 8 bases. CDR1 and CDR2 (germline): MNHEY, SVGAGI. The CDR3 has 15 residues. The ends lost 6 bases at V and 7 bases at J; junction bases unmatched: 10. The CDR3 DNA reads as TGTGCCAGCAGCCGAACCGGACAGGGCTTTGAAAAACTGTTTTTT. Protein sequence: CASSRTGQGFEKLFF.

CDR3 residues: CASSWGGNTIYF. The CDR3 region has the DNA TGTGCCAGCAGTTGGGGAGGGAACACCATATATTTT. The chain couples TRBV7-2 to TRBJ1-3; D is undetermined. Germline CDR1 SGHTA, CDR2 FQGNSA. The CDR3 is 12 residues long. Trimming took off 6 bases at V and 7 bases at J, with 10 bases between the two ends.

The CDR3 DNA reads as TGTGCCAGCCTATCTCGAGTGGCTGAAGCTTTCTTT. It yields the protein CASLSRVAEAFF. V gene TRBV25-1 combines with J gene TRBJ1-1; D not certain. Germline V gives CDR1 MGHDK, CDR2 SYGVNS. CDR3 length equals 12 residues. V lost 8 bases, J lost 6 bases, and 13 bases lay in between.

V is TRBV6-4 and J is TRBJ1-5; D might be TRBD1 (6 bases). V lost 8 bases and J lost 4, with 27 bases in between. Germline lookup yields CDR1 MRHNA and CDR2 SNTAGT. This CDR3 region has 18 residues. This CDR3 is CASPDRGGAAVRNQPQHF. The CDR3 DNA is TGTGCCAGCCCGGACCGGGGGGGGGCGGCCGTGAGGAATCAGCCCCAGCATTTT.

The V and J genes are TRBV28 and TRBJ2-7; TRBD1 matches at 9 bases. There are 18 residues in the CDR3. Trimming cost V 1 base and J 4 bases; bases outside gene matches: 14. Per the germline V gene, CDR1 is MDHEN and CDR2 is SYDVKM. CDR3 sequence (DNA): TGTGCCAGCAGTTTATTACTGGGACAGGGCCAGGGGGGGTACGAGCAGTACTTC. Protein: CASSLLLGQGQGGYEQYF. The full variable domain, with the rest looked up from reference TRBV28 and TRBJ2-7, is DVKVTQSSRYLVKRTGEKVFLECVQDMDHENMFWYRQDPGLGLRLIYFSYDVKMKEKGDIPEGYSVSREKKERFSLILESASTNQTSMYLCASSLLLGQGQGGYEQYFGPGTRLTVT.

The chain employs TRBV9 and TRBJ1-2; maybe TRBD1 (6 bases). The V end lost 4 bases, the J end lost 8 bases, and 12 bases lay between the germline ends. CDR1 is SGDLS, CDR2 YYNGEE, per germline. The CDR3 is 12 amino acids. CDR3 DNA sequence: TGTGCCAGCAGCCCACAGGGCCTCGGCTACACCTTC. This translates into CASSPQGLGYTF.

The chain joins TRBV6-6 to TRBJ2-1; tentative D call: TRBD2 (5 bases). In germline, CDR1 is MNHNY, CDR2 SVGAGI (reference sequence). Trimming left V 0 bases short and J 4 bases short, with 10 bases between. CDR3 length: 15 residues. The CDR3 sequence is CASSYSPGLYNEQFF. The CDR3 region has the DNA TGTGCCAGCAGTTACTCGCCGGGGTTATACAATGAGCAGTTCTTC.

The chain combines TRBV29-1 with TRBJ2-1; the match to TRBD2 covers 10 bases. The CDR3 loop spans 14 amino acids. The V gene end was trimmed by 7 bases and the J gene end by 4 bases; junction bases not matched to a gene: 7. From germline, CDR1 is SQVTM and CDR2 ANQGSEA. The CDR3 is CSGLLLAGYNEQFF. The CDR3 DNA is TGCAGCGGGCTCCTACTAGCGGGATACAATGAGCAGTTCTTC.

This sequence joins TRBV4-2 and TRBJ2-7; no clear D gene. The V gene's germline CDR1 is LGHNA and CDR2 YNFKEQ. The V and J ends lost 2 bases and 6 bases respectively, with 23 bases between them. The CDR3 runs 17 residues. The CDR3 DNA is TGTGCCAGCAGCCAATTGGTCAGTAAGGCCGAGTGGGCCGAGCAGTACTTC. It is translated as CASSQLVSKAEWAEQYF.

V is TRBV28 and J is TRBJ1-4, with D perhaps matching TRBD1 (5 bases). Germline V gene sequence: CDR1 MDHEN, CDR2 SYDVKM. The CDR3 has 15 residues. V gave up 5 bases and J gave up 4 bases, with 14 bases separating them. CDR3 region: CASSLPRTLNEKLFF. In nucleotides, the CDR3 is TGTGCCAGCAGTCTTCCTCGGACACTTAATGAAAAACTGTTTTTT.

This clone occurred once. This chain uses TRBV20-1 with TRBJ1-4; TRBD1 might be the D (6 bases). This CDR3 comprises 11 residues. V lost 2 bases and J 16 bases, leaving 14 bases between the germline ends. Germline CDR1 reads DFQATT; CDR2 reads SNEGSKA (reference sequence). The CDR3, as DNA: TGCAGTGCTAGACTGGACACGACAGGGTTTTTT. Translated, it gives CSARLDTTGFF.

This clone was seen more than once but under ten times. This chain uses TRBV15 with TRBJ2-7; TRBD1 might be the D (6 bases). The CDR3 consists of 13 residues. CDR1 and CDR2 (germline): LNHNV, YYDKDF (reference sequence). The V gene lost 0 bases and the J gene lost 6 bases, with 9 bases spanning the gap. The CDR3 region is CATSRDKGGEQYF. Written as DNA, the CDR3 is TGTGCCACCAGCAGAGACAAAGGGGGCGAGCAGTACTTC. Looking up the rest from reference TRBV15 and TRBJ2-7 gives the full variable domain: DAMVIQNPRYQVTQFGKPVTLSCSQTLNHNVMYWYQQKSSQAPKLLFHYYDKDFNNEADTPDNFQSRRPNTSFCFLDIRSPGLGDTAMYLCATSRDKGGEQYFGPGTRLTVT.

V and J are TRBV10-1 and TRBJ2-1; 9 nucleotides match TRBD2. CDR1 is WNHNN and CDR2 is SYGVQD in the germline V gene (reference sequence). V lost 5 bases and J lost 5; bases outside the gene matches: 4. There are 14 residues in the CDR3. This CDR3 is CASSRLAGDNEQFF. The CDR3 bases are TGCGCCAGCAGTCGGTTAGCGGGGGACAATGAGCAGTTCTTC.